This TCR beta chain was retrieved from a study of blood T cells in healthy people across ages. With a J-beta primer mix and a sample-barcoded 5' primer, a second PCR ran about 7 to 12 cycles. TCRdb itself ran the 5' RACE reads through MiXCR, one entry per CDR3 protein. This sample carries about 780,000 distinct CDR3 sequences, under 80% of them seen once, and the ten largest clones take about a quarter. Comments on this clonotype: What it recognizes is unknown.

Study-level findings and limits: When set beside aged donors, long-lived donors presented more naive CD4+ cells and higher diversity.

Trimming cost V 3 bases and J 5 bases, with 13 bases left between them. Germline V lookup: CDR1 SGDLS, CDR2 YYNGEE. CDR3 size: 14 residues. Sequenced input: blood. V usage is TRBV9 and J usage is TRBJ2-3; D possibly corresponds to TRBD2 (6 bases). This TCR was recovered from a man aged 25-45 years in good health. CDR3 coding DNA: TGTGCCAGCAGCGCCCGACTAGACCGAGATACGCAGTATTTT. Encoded protein: CASSARLDRDTQYF.